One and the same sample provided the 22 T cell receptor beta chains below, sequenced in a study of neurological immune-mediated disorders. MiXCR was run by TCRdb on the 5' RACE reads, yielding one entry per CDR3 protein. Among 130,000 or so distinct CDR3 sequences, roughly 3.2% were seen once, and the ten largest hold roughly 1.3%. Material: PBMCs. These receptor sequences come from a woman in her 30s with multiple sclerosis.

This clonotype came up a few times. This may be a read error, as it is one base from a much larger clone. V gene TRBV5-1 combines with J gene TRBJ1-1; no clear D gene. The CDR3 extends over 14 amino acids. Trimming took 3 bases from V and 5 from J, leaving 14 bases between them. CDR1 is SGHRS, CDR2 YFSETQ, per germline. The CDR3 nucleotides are TGCGCCAGCAGCTCCCGAAAGGCCGGGACTGAAGCTTTCTTT. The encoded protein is CASSSRKAGTEAFF. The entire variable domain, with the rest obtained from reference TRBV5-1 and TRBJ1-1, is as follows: KAGVTQTPRYLIKTRGQQVTLSCSPISGHRSVSWYQQTPGQGLQFLFEYFSETQRNKGNFPGRFSGRQFSNSRSEMNVSTLELGDSALYLCASSSRKAGTEAFFGQGTRLTVV.

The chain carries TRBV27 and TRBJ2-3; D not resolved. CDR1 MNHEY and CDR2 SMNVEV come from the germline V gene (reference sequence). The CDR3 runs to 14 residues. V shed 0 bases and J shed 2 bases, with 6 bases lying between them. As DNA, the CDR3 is TGTGCCAGCAGTTTATCGCCCCACACAGATACGCAGTATTTT. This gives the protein CASSLSPHTDTQYF.

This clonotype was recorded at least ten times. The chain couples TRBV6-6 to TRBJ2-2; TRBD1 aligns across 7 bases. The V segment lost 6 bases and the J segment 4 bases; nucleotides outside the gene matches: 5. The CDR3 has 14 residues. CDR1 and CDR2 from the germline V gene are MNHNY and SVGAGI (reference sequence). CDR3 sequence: CASRSTGSTGELFF. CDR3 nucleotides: TGTGCCAGCAGGTCGACAGGGAGCACCGGGGAGCTGTTTTTT.

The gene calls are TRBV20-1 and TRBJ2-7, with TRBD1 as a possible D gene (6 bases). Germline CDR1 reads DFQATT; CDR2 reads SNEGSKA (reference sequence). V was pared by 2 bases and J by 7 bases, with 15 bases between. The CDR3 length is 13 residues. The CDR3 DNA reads TGCAGTGCTAGAAAAGGGGGAATCAAAGAGCAGTACTTC. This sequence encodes CSARKGGIKEQYF.

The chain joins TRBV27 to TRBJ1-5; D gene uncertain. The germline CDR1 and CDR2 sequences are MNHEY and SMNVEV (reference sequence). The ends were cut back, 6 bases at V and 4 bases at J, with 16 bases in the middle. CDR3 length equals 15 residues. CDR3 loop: CASSQRPIGNQPQHF. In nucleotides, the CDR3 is TGTGCCAGCAGCCAGCGACCCATAGGGAATCAGCCCCAGCATTTT.

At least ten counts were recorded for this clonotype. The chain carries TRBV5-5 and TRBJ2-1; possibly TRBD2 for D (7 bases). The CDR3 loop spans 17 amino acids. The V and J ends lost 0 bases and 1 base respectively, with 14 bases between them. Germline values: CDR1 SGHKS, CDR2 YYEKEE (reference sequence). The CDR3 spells CASSLAGGGGSYNEQFF. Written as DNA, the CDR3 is TGTGCCAGCAGCTTGGCCGGAGGGGGGGGTTCCTACAATGAGCAGTTCTTC. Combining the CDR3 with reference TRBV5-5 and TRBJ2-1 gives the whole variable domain DAGVTQSPTHLIKTRGQQVTLRCSPISGHKSVSWYQQVLGQGPQFIFQYYEKEERGRGNFPDRFSARQFPNYSSELNVNALLLGDSALYLCASSLAGGGGSYNEQFFGPGTRLTVL.

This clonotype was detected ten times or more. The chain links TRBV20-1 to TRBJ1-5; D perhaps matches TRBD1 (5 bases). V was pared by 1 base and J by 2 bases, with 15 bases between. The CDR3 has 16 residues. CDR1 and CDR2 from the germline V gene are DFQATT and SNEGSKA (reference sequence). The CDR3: CSARATGPLGNQPQHF. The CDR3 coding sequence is TGCAGTGCTAGAGCCACAGGACCCCTGGGCAATCAGCCCCAGCATTTT.

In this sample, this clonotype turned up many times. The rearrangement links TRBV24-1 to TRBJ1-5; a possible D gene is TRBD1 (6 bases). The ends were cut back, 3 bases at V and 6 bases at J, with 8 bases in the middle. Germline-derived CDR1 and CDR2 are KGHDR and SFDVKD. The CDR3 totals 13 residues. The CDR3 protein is CATSDTRGQPQHF. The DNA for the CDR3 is TGTGCCACCAGTGATACCAGGGGTCAGCCCCAGCATTTT.

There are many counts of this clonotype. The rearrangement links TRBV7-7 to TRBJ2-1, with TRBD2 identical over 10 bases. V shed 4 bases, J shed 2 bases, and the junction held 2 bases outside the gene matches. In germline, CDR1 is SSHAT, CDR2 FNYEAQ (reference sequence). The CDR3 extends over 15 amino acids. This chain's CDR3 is CASSSGLAAYNEQFF. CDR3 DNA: TGTGCCAGCAGCTCCGGACTAGCGGCCTACAATGAGCAGTTCTTC.

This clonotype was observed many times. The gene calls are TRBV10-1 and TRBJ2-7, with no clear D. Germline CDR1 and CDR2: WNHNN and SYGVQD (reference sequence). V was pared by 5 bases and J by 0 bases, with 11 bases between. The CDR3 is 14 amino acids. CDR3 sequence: CASSPTRSSYEQYF. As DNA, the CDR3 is TGCGCCAGCAGTCCCACGCGAAGCTCCTACGAGCAGTACTTC.

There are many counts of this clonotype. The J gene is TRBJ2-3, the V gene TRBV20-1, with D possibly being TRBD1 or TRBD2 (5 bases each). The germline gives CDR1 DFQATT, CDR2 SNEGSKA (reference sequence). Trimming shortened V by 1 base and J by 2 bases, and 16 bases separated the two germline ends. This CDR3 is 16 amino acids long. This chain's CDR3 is CSARGGRDDYTDTQYF. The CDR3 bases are TGCAGTGCTAGAGGGGGTAGGGACGACTACACAGATACGCAGTATTTT.

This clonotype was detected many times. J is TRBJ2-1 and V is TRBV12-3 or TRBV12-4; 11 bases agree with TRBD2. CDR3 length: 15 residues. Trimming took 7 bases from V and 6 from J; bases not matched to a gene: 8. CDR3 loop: CASTFVAGGGNEQFF. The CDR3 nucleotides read TGTGCCAGCACCTTCGTAGCGGGGGGGGGCAATGAGCAGTTCTTC.

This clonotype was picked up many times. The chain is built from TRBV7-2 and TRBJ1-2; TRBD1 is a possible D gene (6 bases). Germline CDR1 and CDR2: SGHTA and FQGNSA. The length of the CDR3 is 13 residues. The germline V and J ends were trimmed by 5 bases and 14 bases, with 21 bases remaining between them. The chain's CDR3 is CASSPMIQGSGTF. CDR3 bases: TGTGCCAGCAGCCCGATGATACAGGGTTCTGGAACCTTC.

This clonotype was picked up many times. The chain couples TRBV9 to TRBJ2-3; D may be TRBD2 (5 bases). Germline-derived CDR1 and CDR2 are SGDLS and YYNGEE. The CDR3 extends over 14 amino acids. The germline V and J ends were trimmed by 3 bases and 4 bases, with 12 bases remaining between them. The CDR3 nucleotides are TGTGCCAGCAGCGCAGACGGGGTAGCAGATACGCAGTATTTT. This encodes CASSADGVADTQYF. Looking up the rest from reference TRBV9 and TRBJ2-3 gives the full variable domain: DSGVTQTPKHLITATGQRVTLRCSPRSGDLSVYWYQQSLDQGLQFLIQYYNGEERAKGNILERFSAQQFPDLHSELNLSSLELGDSALYFCASSADGVADTQYFGPGTRLTVL.

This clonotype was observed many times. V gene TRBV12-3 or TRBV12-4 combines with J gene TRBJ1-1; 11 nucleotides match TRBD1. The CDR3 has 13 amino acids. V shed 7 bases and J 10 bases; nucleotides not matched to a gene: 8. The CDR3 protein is CASTSDRGRVAFF. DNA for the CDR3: TGTGCCAGCACCTCGGACAGGGGGCGCGTAGCTTTCTTT.

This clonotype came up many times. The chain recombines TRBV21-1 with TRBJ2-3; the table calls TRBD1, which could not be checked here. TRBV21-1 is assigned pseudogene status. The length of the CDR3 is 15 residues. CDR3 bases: TGTGCCAGCAGCAACTCAGGGAAAGGGGCAGATACGCAGTATTTT. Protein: CASSNSGKGADTQYF.

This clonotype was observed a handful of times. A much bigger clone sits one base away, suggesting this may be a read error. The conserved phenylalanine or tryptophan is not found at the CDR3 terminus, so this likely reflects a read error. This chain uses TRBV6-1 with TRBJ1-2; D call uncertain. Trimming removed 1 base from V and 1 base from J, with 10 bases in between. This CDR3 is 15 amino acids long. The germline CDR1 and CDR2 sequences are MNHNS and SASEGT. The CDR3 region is CASSEVGRDNYGYTC. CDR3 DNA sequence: TGTGCCAGCAGTGAAGTGGGCAGAGATAACTATGGCTACACCTGC.

The CDR3 sequence: CAINHRDKDTEAFF. Written as DNA, the CDR3 is TGTGCCATCAATCACCGGGACAAGGACACTGAAGCTTTCTTT. The chain is built from TRBV10-3 and TRBJ1-1; D possibly corresponds to TRBD1 (6 bases). Trimming cost V 7 bases and J 3 bases, with 15 bases left between them. The CDR3 covers 14 residues. The V gene's germline CDR1 is ENHRY and CDR2 SYGVKD.

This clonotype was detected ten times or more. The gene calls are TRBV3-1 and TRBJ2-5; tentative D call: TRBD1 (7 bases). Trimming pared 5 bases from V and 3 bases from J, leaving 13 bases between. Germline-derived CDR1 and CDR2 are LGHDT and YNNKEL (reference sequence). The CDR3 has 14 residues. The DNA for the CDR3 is TGTGCCAGCAGCAAGACAGGGACTGAAGAGACCCAGTACTTC. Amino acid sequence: CASSKTGTEETQYF.

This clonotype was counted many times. CDR3 nucleotide sequence: TGCAGTGCTAGAGATCCATCCAGGGTGGTTTCACCCCTCCACTTT. Residues: CSARDPSRVVSPLHF. The rearrangement joins TRBV20-1 to TRBJ1-6; a possible D gene is TRBD1 (5 bases). There are 15 residues in the CDR3. CDR1 is DFQATT, CDR2 SNEGSKA, per germline (reference sequence). Trimming shortened V by 0 bases and J by 9 bases, and 15 bases separated the two germline ends.

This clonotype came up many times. As DNA, the CDR3 is TGTGCCAGCAGCTCCGGCCTGGGCCACCGAGACTACGAGCAGTACTTC. As protein: CASSSGLGHRDYEQYF. The chain recombines TRBV7-2 with TRBJ2-7; D is unclear. The CDR3 is made up of 16 amino acids. Germline lookup yields CDR1 SGHTA and CDR2 FQGNSA. Trimming removed 4 bases at V and 3 bases at J, with 19 bases between.

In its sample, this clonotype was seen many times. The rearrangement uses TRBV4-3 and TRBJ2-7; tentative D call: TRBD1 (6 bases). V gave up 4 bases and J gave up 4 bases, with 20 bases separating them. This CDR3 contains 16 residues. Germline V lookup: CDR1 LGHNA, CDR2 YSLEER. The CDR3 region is CASSPYAGDPDYEQYF. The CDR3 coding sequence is TGCGCCAGCAGCCCATACGCAGGGGATCCCGATTACGAGCAGTACTTC.